A selection of T cell receptor beta chains follows, all from one sample in a study of somatic mutations in cytotoxic T cells in rheumatoid arthritis. Some clones are missing from TCRdb's copy, which holds only in-frame ones; the method was immunoSEQ multiplex PCR. This table holds roughly 5,000 clones, roughly 80% found once. Sequencing used CD8+ T cells sorted from blood. Receptors originate from a woman in her fifties or sixties with rheumatoid arthritis. Both conserved end residues are part of each CDR3. A D gene is named only where the DNA matches it firmly. Part of the rows lack a size; the others show once, few, many or a class for expanded clones.

J gene | clone size | D gene | V gene | CDR3 protein | CDR3 DNA
TRBJ2-2 | . | . | TRBV27 | CASREGGDYYTGELFF | TGTGCCAGCAGAGAGGGGGGGGACTACTACACCGGGGAGCTGTTTTTT
TRBJ2-7 | . | TRBD2 | TRBV2 | CASSASSGTVGEQYF | TGTGCCAGCAGTGCTTCTAGCGGGACGGTAGGCGAGCAGTACTTC
TRBJ2-7 | . | . | TRBV28 | CASSLQGSYEQYF | TGTGCCAGCAGTTTGCAGGGCAGCTACGAGCAGTACTTC
TRBJ2-7 | . | TRBD2 | TRBV5-4 | CASSLVAGGRYPYEQYF | TGTGCCAGCAGCTTGGTAGCGGGGGGGAGGTACCCCTACGAGCAGTACTTC
TRBJ2-7 | . | . | TRBV6-1 | CASSDPKVGGFSHEQYF | TGTGCCAGCAGTGACCCTAAGGTGGGCGGGTTTAGCCACGAGCAGTACTTC
TRBJ1-1 | . | . | TRBV4-1 | CASSQVGLATEAFF | TGCGCCAGCAGCCAAGTGGGCTTGGCCACTGAAGCTTTCTTT
TRBJ1-6 | . | . | TRBV28 | CASSSPSSYNSPLHF | TGTGCCAGCAGTTCCCCGAGCTCCTATAATTCACCCCTCCACTTT
TRBJ1-2 | . | . | TRBV29-1 | CSVPLGDTYGYTF | TGCAGCGTTCCCTTGGGGGACACCTATGGCTACACCTTC
TRBJ1-5 | . | . | TRBV29-1 | CSVEESGWGNQPQHF | TGCAGCGTTGAAGAATCGGGTTGGGGCAATCAGCCCCAGCATTTT
TRBJ2-5 | . | TRBD1 | TRBV7-9 | CASSFGTGEETQYF | TGTGCCAGCAGCTTTGGGACAGGGGAAGAGACCCAGTACTTC
TRBJ1-2 | . | . | TRBV19 | CASSIIGEHSYGYTF | TGTGCCAGTAGTATTATCGGAGAACATTCCTATGGCTACACCTTC
TRBJ1-1 | . | . | TRBV7-9 | CASSLGRPGGIAEAFF | TGTGCCAGCAGCTTGGGTCGCCCCGGGGGTATCGCTGAAGCTTTCTTT
TRBJ2-7 | . | . | TRBV6-5 | CASRTGLVFYEQYF | TGTGCCAGCAGGACCGGACTGGTTTTCTACGAGCAGTACTTC
TRBJ1-1 | . | . | TRBV7-5 | CASSSDRGANEAFF | TGTGCCAGCAGCTCTGACAGGGGGGCGAATGAAGCTTTCTTT
TRBJ2-7 | . | TRBD1 | TRBV27 | CASGGTGGPGEQYF | TGTGCCTCAGGGGGGACAGGGGGCCCTGGCGAGCAGTACTTC
TRBJ2-6 | . | . | TRBV2 | CASSRSAGANVLTF | TGTGCCAGCAGCCGGAGTGCTGGGGCCAACGTCCTGACTTTC
TRBJ1-1 | few | . | TRBV18 | CASSPAGLENTEAFF | TGTGCCAGCTCACCCGCGGGGTTGGAGAACACTGAAGCTTTCTTT
TRBJ2-5 | . | . | TRBV7-9 | CASSFLTQETQYF | TGTGCCAGCAGCTTTCTAACGCAAGAGACCCAGTACTTC
TRBJ2-1 | once | TRBD1 | TRBV2 | CASPRQGSGNEQFF | TGTGCCAGCCCTAGACAGGGTTCGGGCAATGAGCAGTTCTTC
TRBJ1-2 | few | TRBD1 | TRBV9 | CASSEGGQGVGYGYTF | TGTGCCAGCAGCGAGGGGGGACAGGGGGTTGGTTATGGCTACACCTTC
TRBJ2-7 | . | TRBD2 | TRBV6-5 | CASSYTSGSSSYEQYF | TGTGCCAGCAGTTACACTAGCGGGAGCTCCTCCTACGAGCAGTACTTC
TRBJ2-2 | . | TRBD2 | TRBV27 | CASSFLAGPPTGELFF | TGTGCCAGCAGTTTCCTAGCGGGGCCTCCCACCGGGGAGCTGTTTTTT
TRBJ2-3 | . | TRBD2 | TRBV5-6 | CAWSVAGDGTDTQYF | TGTGCCTGGAGTGTCGCGGGGGATGGAACAGATACGCAGTATTTT
TRBJ2-7 | . | TRBD1 | TRBV2 | CASSDLDRGKYEQYF | TGTGCCAGCAGTGACCTGGACAGGGGAAAATACGAGCAGTACTTC
TRBJ2-3 | . | . | TRBV7-6 | CASSLQGPDTQYF | TGTGCCAGCAGCCTACAGGGTCCAGATACGCAGTATTTT
TRBJ1-5 | . | . | TRBV6-1 | CASRPVSQPQHF | TGTGCCAGCAGACCCGTTAGTCAGCCCCAGCATTTT
TRBJ2-3 | few | TRBD2 | TRBV10-3 | CAISGISGRAADTQYF | TGTGCCATCAGTGGTATTAGCGGGAGGGCGGCAGATACGCAGTATTTT
TRBJ2-3 | once | TRBD2 | TRBV27 | CASSLSGLAGPSSDTQYF | TGTGCCAGCAGTTTATCGGGACTAGCGGGGCCCTCGTCAGATACGCAGTATTTT
TRBJ2-6 | . | TRBD1 | TRBV7-8 | CASSLLSGQGPHSGANVLTF | TGTGCCAGCAGCTTACTTTCCGGACAGGGCCCACATTCTGGGGCCAACGTCCTGACTTTC
TRBJ1-5 | . | . | TRBV27 | CASSLLADQPQHF | TGTGCCAGCAGTTTGTTGGCCGATCAGCCCCAGCATTTT
TRBJ2-1 | once | TRBD2 | TRBV2 | CATQGLPDYNEQFF | TGTGCCACCCAGGGACTACCAGACTACAATGAGCAGTTCTTC
TRBJ1-3 | . | . | TRBV30 | CAWSPVRGTSGNTIYF | TGTGCCTGGAGTCCGGTACGGGGGACCTCTGGAAACACCATATATTTT
TRBJ1-6 | . | . | TRBV7-9 | CASTSVLNSPLHF | TGTGCCAGCACCTCGGTGCTCAATTCACCCCTCCACTTT
TRBJ2-3 | . | TRBD2 | TRBV2 | CASSEIAGATDTQYF | TGTGCCAGCAGTGAAATAGCGGGGGCCACAGATACGCAGTATTTT
TRBJ1-5 | . | TRBD1 | TRBV6-1 | CASSLGGQPQHF | TGTGCCAGCAGTTTAGGGGGCCAGCCCCAGCATTTT
TRBJ2-3 | . | . | TRBV6-4 | CASSDSEDTQYF | TGTGCCAGCAGTGACTCCGAGGATACGCAGTATTTT
TRBJ2-3 | . | . | TRBV4-1 | CASSQDSRGVGNTQYF | TGCGCCAGCAGCCAAGATAGCAGGGGCGTAGGTAATACGCAGTATTTT